The rows below give T cell receptor beta chains drawn from one sample of a study of regulatory T cells in long-lasting Graves disease. One entry per CDR3 protein, called by TCRdb with MiXCR from the multiplex PCR reads. The sample consists of hundreds of thousands of distinct CDR3 sequences, about 15% of them appearing once. These data also featured in a second study, about T cells in Graves' hyperthyroidism and ophthalmopathy.

Sequenced here: peripheral blood mononuclear cells (PBMCs), sampled at new diagnosis, from a patient treated with antithyroid drugs. The receptors shown here come from a woman aged 40 to 49 with Graves disease. CDR3s include the opening cysteine and the closing phenylalanine or tryptophan. The order of the fields is clone size, J gene, V gene, D gene, CDR3 DNA, CDR3 protein. The D gene is left open where the match is weak. Size is stated for part of the rows, as once, few or many counts, or as a class when the clone is expanded.

NA,TRBJ2-1,TRBV2,NA,TGTGCCAGCAGGGCCCCCACTAGCACCTCTAGAGGGGATGAGCAGTTCTTC,CASRAPTSTSRGDEQFF
many,TRBJ1-2,TRBV10-3,TRBD1,TGTGCCATCAGTCAAGACAGGGGGAACTATGGCTACACCTTC,CAISQDRGNYGYTF
many,TRBJ2-6,TRBV7-2,TRBD2,TGTGCCAGCAGCCGAAGGGTGGGGACTAGCGGCTCTGGGGCCAACGTCCTGACTTTC,CASSRRVGTSGSGANVLTF
many,TRBJ2-1,TRBV28,TRBD2,TGTGCCACTAAACCGACTAGCGCGTACAATGAGCAGTTCTTC,CATKPTSAYNEQFF
few,TRBJ2-1,TRBV5-1,TRBD2,TGCGCCAGCAGCCCGGGACTAGACATCATTGGTGAGCAGTTCTTC,CASSPGLDIIGEQFF
many,TRBJ2-1,TRBV13,TRBD2,TGTGCCAGCAGCTTGCCGGGACTAGCTCATGAGCAGTTCTTC,CASSLPGLAHEQFF
NA,TRBJ2-5,TRBV4-2,TRBD1,TGTGCCAGCAGCCAAGAAAGGACAGGGGTGGGCATAGAGACCCAGTACTTC,CASSQERTGVGIETQYF
many,TRBJ2-1,TRBV11-2,NA,TGTGCCAGCAGCTTAGATCGTGGGACTGGGGAGCAGTTCTTC,CASSLDRGTGEQFF
few,TRBJ2-7,TRBV6-1,NA,TGTGCCAGCAGCAAAGGAGACGGCTCCTACGAGCAGTACTTC,CASSKGDGSYEQYF
many,TRBJ1-2,TRBV12-3/TRBV12-4,NA,TGTGCCAGCAGTCCCCCCCCGGGCAGGGGTGGTGGCTACACCTTC,CASSPPPGRGGGYTF
few,TRBJ2-1,TRBV11-3,TRBD1,TGTGCCAGCAGCTCCACCCCCTCGACAGGGCCCTACAATGAGCAGTTCTTC,CASSSTPSTGPYNEQFF
many,TRBJ1-2,TRBV7-9,NA,TGTGCCAGCAGCTTAGACCCCGCGGGCTACACCTTC,CASSLDPAGYTF
few,TRBJ1-5,TRBV2,NA,TGTGCCAGCAGTGATGATGGGTTCTATCAGCCCCAGCATTTT,CASSDDGFYQPQHF
NA,TRBJ1-2,TRBV5-1,NA,TGCGCCAGCAGCTCTCGGGATGGCTACACCTTC,CASSSRDGYTF
once,TRBJ1-1,TRBV5-6,TRBD1,TGTGCCAGCAGCCCGGGACAGGGGACGAACACTGAAGCTTTCTTT,CASSPGQGTNTEAFF
many,TRBJ1-4,TRBV12-3/TRBV12-4,NA,TGTGCCAGCAGTCCCGAACCCCCACTACCAAATGAAAAACTGTTTTTT,CASSPEPPLPNEKLFF
many,TRBJ2-7,TRBV12-3/TRBV12-4,NA,TGTGCCAGCAGTTTAGCGCCGAGGGAGAACGAGCAGTACTTC,CASSLAPRENEQYF
NA,TRBJ2-5,TRBV7-9,NA,TGTGCCTGGACTCGTGAGACCCAGTACTTC,CAWTRETQYF
many,TRBJ2-3,TRBV12-3/TRBV12-4,NA,TGTGCCAGCAGCAGTTCTATCGCGGGGAACACAGATACGCAGTATTTT,CASSSSIAGNTDTQYF
few,TRBJ2-7,TRBV12-3/TRBV12-4,TRBD1,TGTGCCAGCAGTTCCAGACAGGGGTCGGGCTCCTACGAGCAGTACTTC,CASSSRQGSGSYEQYF
few,TRBJ1-3,TRBV5-1,NA,TGCGCCAGCAGCTTGTCAGGGGAGACAAACACCATATATTTT,CASSLSGETNTIYF
few,TRBJ1-6,TRBV7-2,NA,TGTGCCAGCAGCCCCTCGGGGGCCTATAATTCACCCCTCCACTTT,CASSPSGAYNSPLHF
NA,TRBJ1-4,TRBV2,NA,TGTGCCAGCAGTGAAGGTGTAAAAGGGGCAGGGCGGGGTGGTTACGGAAAACTGTTTTTT,CASSEGVKGAGRGGYGKLFF
NA,TRBJ2-1,TRBV20-1,TRBD2,TGCAGTGCTAGAGATTGGGCGGGAGGAGAATTCTTC,CSARDWAGGEFF
NA,TRBJ1-5,TRBV2,TRBD1,TGTGCCAGCAGTGAAATAGGGGGCGGGCAGCCCCAGCATTTT,CASSEIGGGQPQHF
few,TRBJ1-3,TRBV5-8,NA,TGTGCCAGCAGTTCCCACTACGGGGTTGGAAACACCATATATTTT,CASSSHYGVGNTIYF
many,TRBJ2-1,TRBV28,NA,TGTGCCAGCAGTTTTAGCGGAACCCGAATCAATGAGCAGTTCTTC,CASSFSGTRINEQFF
many,TRBJ2-2,TRBV27,TRBD2,TGTGCCAGCAGTTTCCAGGGCGGGGGCGGGGAGCTGTTTTTT,CASSFQGGGGELFF
many,TRBJ1-6,TRBV18,TRBD1,TGTGCCAGCTCACAAACGACAGGGGGGAATTCACCCCTCCACTTT,CASSQTTGGNSPLHF
many,TRBJ1-2,TRBV7-2,NA,TGTGCCAGCAGCGTCTTGAGGGTCTCTGGCTACACCTTC,CASSVLRVSGYTF
NA,TRBJ2-3,TRBV6-2/TRBV6-3,NA,TGTGCCAGCAGACCCTACAAAAGCACAGATACGCAGTATTTT,CASRPYKSTDTQYF
many,TRBJ1-1,TRBV11-3,NA,TGTGCCAGCAGCTTATCATTGACCAACACTGAAGCTTTCTTT,CASSLSLTNTEAFF
many,TRBJ2-1,TRBV27,NA,TGTGCCAGCAGTCCAGGGTATTCCTACAATGAGCAGTTCTTC,CASSPGYSYNEQFF
NA,TRBJ2-5,TRBV30,TRBD2,TGTGCCTGGAGTGTCGGTACGCGGGAGGGAGAGACCCAGTACTTC,CAWSVGTREGETQYF
many,TRBJ2-2,TRBV2,TRBD2,TGTGCCAGCAGTGAACAAGGAGCGGGGGTGGGGGAGCTGTTTTTT,CASSEQGAGVGELFF
NA,TRBJ2-3,TRBV20-1,NA,TGCAGTGCTAGAGGGACGGACTTAGCACCAGATACGCAGTATTTT,CSARGTDLAPDTQYF
many,TRBJ2-3,TRBV7-2,TRBD2,TGTGCCAGCAGCTTTCCACGAGCTAGCGGGGTCACAGATACGCAGTATTTT,CASSFPRASGVTDTQYF
many,TRBJ2-3,TRBV11-2,TRBD1,TGTGCCAGCAGCTCCTACAGGGGGCGAGAGGATACGCAGTATTTT,CASSSYRGREDTQYF
NA,TRBJ2-1,TRBV20-1,TRBD1,TGCAGTGCTAGATCCACAGGGGGCGTCTCCTACAATGAGCAGTTCTTC,CSARSTGGVSYNEQFF
many,TRBJ1-6,TRBV12-3/TRBV12-4,NA,TGTGCCAGCACCCTGGTGATTTCAAAGGGCGCCCCATATAATTCACCCCTCCACTTT,CASTLVISKGAPYNSPLHF
many,TRBJ1-6,TRBV28,NA,TGTGCCAGCAGCGAGGTTATACGGTCACCCCTCCACTTT,CASSEVIRSPLHF
few,TRBJ2-7,TRBV28,TRBD1,TGTGTCAGCAGCCCGGGACAGGGGGTTGTCTACGAGCAGTACTTC,CVSSPGQGVVYEQYF